Presented here are 31 T cell receptor beta chains from one specimen sequenced in a study of cytomegalovirus exposure and HLA in healthy donors. Primers for the PCR totalled 60 Vbeta and 13 Jbeta. The assay was immunoSEQ multiplex PCR, and TCRdb's table has in-frame clones only and misses some. The top ten hold about an eighth of the sample, which has 55,000 to 75,000 clones, 74% seen once. Input material: PBMCs. All receptors derive from a human donor in good health.

The chain recombines TRBV5-1 with TRBJ1-2; D might be TRBD1 (6 bases). The germline V gene has CDR1 SGHRS and CDR2 YFSETQ. V gave up 2 bases and J gave up 3 bases, with 17 bases separating them. The CDR3 loop spans 16 amino acids. The CDR3 DNA sequence: TGCGCCAGCAGCTTTGTCCCCGTGGCAGGGGACTATGGCTACACCTTC. The encoded protein is CASSFVPVAGDYGYTF.

J is TRBJ2-2 and V is TRBV6-5; the match to TRBD2 covers 9 bases. Unmatched junction bases numbered 5, after V lost 0 bases and J lost 6 bases. CDR1 is MNHEY, CDR2 SVGAGI, per germline. The length of the CDR3 is 16 residues. The CDR3 protein is CASSYSGGRAAGELFF. In DNA, the CDR3 is TGTGCCAGCAGTTACTCGGGCGGGAGGGCCGCCGGGGAGCTGTTTTTT.

The chain joins TRBV5-1 to TRBJ2-2; 8 positions match TRBD1. Germline V gene sequence: CDR1 SGHRS, CDR2 YFSETQ. The CDR3 has 17 amino acids. Trimming took 4 bases from V and 3 from J; bases not matched to a gene: 11. For the CDR3, the DNA is TGCGCCAGCAGCGGGATACAGGGGGGCCGCGACACCGGGGAGCTGTTTTTT. As protein: CASSGIQGGRDTGELFF.

The chain carries TRBV30 and TRBJ2-7, with D perhaps matching TRBD2 (5 bases). Germline values: CDR1 GTSNPN, CDR2 SVGIG (reference sequence). With 0 bases removed from V and 4 bases from J, the gap between germline ends came to 7 bases. This CDR3 spans 12 amino acids. In nucleotides, the CDR3 is TGTGCCTGGAGTGTGACTACTTACGAGCAGTACTTC. It specifies CAWSVTTYEQYF. Full variable domain (remainder filled in from reference TRBV30 and TRBJ2-7): SQTIHQWPATLVQPVGSPLSLECTVEGTSNPNLYWYRQAAGRGLQLLFYSVGIGQISSEVPQNLSASRPQDRQFILSSKKLLLSDSGFYLCAWSVTTYEQYFGPGTRLTVT.

V usage is TRBV6-5 and J usage is TRBJ1-4; TRBD1 agrees at 7 bases. After removal of 6 bases from V and 5 bases from J, the junction contained 9 bases not matched to a gene. Per germline, CDR1 MNHEY and CDR2 SVGAGI. This CDR3 has 15 amino acids. CDR3 nucleotide sequence: TGTGCCAGCAGAGCTCGCGGGACAGACAATGAAAAACTGTTTTTT. As protein: CASRARGTDNEKLFF.

The CDR3 nucleotides are TGTGCCAGCAGCCCTCTAGCGGGAGTACAAGAGACCCAGTACTTC. Protein: CASSPLAGVQETQYF. The rearrangement joins TRBV5-4 to TRBJ2-5, with TRBD2 matching over 10 bases. Unmatched junction bases numbered 5, after V lost 4 bases and J lost 2 bases. The V gene's germline CDR1 is SGHNT and CDR2 YYREEE (reference sequence). The CDR3 runs 15 residues.

The chain recombines TRBV19 with TRBJ2-7, with D possibly being TRBD2 (6 bases). CDR3 size: 15 residues. The germline V gene encodes CDR1 LNHDA and CDR2 SQIVND (reference sequence). V lost 7 bases and J 7 bases, leaving 23 bases between the germline ends. DNA for the CDR3: TGTGCCAGTATGAGCCGCGGGACCGCCGGAGGGGAGCAGTACTTC. Its protein is CASMSRGTAGGEQYF.

The V call is TRBV7-3, the J call TRBJ2-3; a possible D gene is TRBD1 (6 bases). The CDR3 covers 15 residues. CDR1 and CDR2 from the germline V gene are SGHTA and FQGTGA. Trimming shortened V by 6 bases and J by 4 bases, and 17 bases separated the two germline ends. The CDR3 nucleotides are TGTGCCAGCAGTTATTTGGGGGCAGGTGCAGATACGCAGTATTTT. Its translation is CASSYLGAGADTQYF.

The chain couples TRBV6-5 to TRBJ2-7, with 8 bases aligning to TRBD2. CDR3 length equals 14 residues. The V gene end was trimmed by 7 bases and the J gene end by 7 bases; junction bases not matched to a gene: 12. Germline lookup yields CDR1 MNHEY and CDR2 SVGAGI. CDR3 protein: CASIQSGSSGEQYF. The CDR3 DNA reads as TGTGCCAGCATCCAAAGCGGGAGTTCGGGGGAGCAGTACTTC.

The rearrangement uses TRBV6-5 and TRBJ2-2, with D unclear. CDR1 MNHEY and CDR2 SVGAGI come from the germline V gene. This CDR3 has 13 amino acids. V lost 0 bases and J 4 bases, leaving 3 bases between the germline ends. The CDR3 sequence is CASSYSRTGELFF. CDR3 bases: TGTGCCAGCAGTTACTCGCGCACCGGGGAGCTGTTTTTT.

The V gene is TRBV5-6, the J gene TRBJ2-7; the match to TRBD2 covers 7 bases. CDR3 length: 14 residues. The germline V gene has CDR1 SGHDT and CDR2 YYEEEE. V was clipped by 0 bases and J by 2 bases; unmatched bases: 2. DNA of the CDR3: TGTGCCAGCAGCTTGGAGGGGACTACCTACGAGCAGTACTTC. It is translated as CASSLEGTTYEQYF.

The chain combines TRBV2 with TRBJ1-2; possibly TRBD1 for D (5 bases). The germline CDR1 and CDR2 sequences are SNHLY and FYNNEI. V shed 2 bases and J shed 8 bases, with 15 bases lying between them. The CDR3 loop spans 14 amino acids. As DNA, the CDR3 is TGTGCCAGCAGTGAAAGGGTACAGGATTCGGGCTACACCTTC. Residues: CASSERVQDSGYTF.

The chain joins TRBV28 to TRBJ1-2; 7 bases agree with TRBD1. The CDR3 has 15 residues. The germline gives CDR1 MDHEN, CDR2 SYDVKM. The V gene end was trimmed by 5 bases and the J gene end by 5 bases; junction bases not matched to a gene: 11. The CDR3 spells CASSPRTGRSYGYTF. As DNA, the CDR3 is TGTGCCAGCAGTCCTCGGACAGGTCGGAGTTATGGCTACACCTTC.

This clone was picked up a small number of times. This chain connects TRBV18 to TRBJ2-7; TRBD1 matches 11 bases. The CDR3 covers 14 residues. CDR1 and CDR2 from the germline V gene are KGHSH and LQKENI. With 3 bases clipped from V and 6 bases from J, the junction kept 4 bases outside the gene matches. The CDR3 coding sequence is TGTGCCAGCTCACCCGGGACAGGGGGAAGCGAGCAGTACTTC. Translated: CASSPGTGGSEQYF. The variable domain in full, with the rest retrieved from reference TRBV18 and TRBJ2-7, is NAGVMQNPRHLVRRRGQEARLRCSPMKGHSHVYWYRQLPEEGLKFMVYLQKENIIDESGMPKERFSAEFPKEGPSILRIQQVVRGDSAAYFCASSPGTGGSEQYFGPGTRLTVT.

The chain links TRBV5-6 to TRBJ1-4; TRBD1 might be the D (5 bases). The length of the CDR3 is 15 residues. Germline CDR1 SGHDT, CDR2 YYEEEE. V was cut by 4 bases and J by 4 bases, with 14 bases left in between. This CDR3 is CASSPWGRYNEKLFF. DNA for the CDR3: TGTGCCAGCAGCCCCTGGGGCAGATATAATGAAAAACTGTTTTTT.

A single count supports this clone. This chain uses TRBV4-1 with TRBJ1-2; D is ambiguous. Trimming cost V 2 bases and J 4 bases, with 23 bases left between them. The CDR3 sequence is 18 residues long. CDR1 and CDR2 from the germline V gene are MGHRA and YSYEKL. This CDR3 is CASSQFRPRALAGYGYTF. Written as DNA, the CDR3 is TGCGCCAGCAGCCAATTCCGTCCTAGAGCCCTGGCCGGCTATGGCTACACCTTC.

This rearrangement joins TRBV10-2 to TRBJ2-4; 7 bases are shared with TRBD1. With V trimmed by 8 bases and J by 4 bases, 11 bases remained unmatched. This CDR3 spans 15 amino acids. CDR1 and CDR2 (germline): WSHSY, SAAADI. CDR3 region: CASGGSGQPKNIQYF. CDR3 nucleotides: TGCGCCAGCGGGGGTTCGGGACAGCCAAAAAACATTCAGTACTTC.

The V and J genes are TRBV5-5 and TRBJ2-5; D might be TRBD1 (5 bases). Trimming cost V 6 bases and J 5 bases, with 20 bases left between them. The CDR3 has 15 amino acids. Germline lookup yields CDR1 SGHKS and CDR2 YYEKEE (reference sequence). DNA of the CDR3: TGTGCCAGCACCCCTAATGAGGCGAAGGGGGAGACCCAGTACTTC. Protein sequence: CASTPNEAKGETQYF.

The chain joins TRBV2 to TRBJ1-1, with D possibly matching TRBD1 (5 bases). The V end was cut by 2 bases, the J end by 4 bases, with 14 bases between. The CDR3 loop spans 15 amino acids. In germline, CDR1 is SNHLY, CDR2 FYNNEI. CDR3 DNA: TGTGCCAGCAGTGAAAGTTGGGCCGGGGGCACTGAAGCTTTCTTT. It codes for CASSESWAGGTEAFF. The variable domain in full, completed from reference TRBV2 and TRBJ1-1, reads EPEVTQTPSHQVTQMGQEVILRCVPISNHLYFYWYRQILGQKVEFLVSFYNNEISEKSEIFDDQFSVERPDGSNFTLKIRSTKLEDSAMYFCASSESWAGGTEAFFGQGTRLTVV.

This sequence joins TRBV7-3 and TRBJ2-3; D gene unclear. Germline V CDR1 and CDR2: SGHTA, FQGTGA. Trimming stripped 6 bases from V and 2 bases from J, with 6 bases between. The CDR3 extends over 12 amino acids. The CDR3 is CASSPNTDTQYF. CDR3 DNA: TGTGCCAGCAGTCCAAACACAGATACGCAGTATTTT.

The chain joins TRBV19 to TRBJ1-1; the match to TRBD1 covers 7 bases. V dropped 4 bases and J dropped 3; count of bases not matched to a gene: 8. The CDR3 loop spans 15 amino acids. Germline-derived CDR1 and CDR2 are LNHDA and SQIVND (reference sequence). This CDR3 is CASSTTTGTDTEAFF. The CDR3 DNA is TGTGCCAGTAGTACAACGACAGGGACGGACACTGAAGCTTTCTTT.

The chain couples TRBV7-6 to TRBJ2-7; unclear D gene. Trimming cost V 3 bases and J 3 bases, with 12 bases left between them. The germline V gene encodes CDR1 SGHVS and CDR2 FNYEAQ. This CDR3 has 14 residues. The CDR3 nucleotides are TGTGCCAGCAGCTTTTACGGAGCGAGCTACGAGCAGTACTTC. It yields the protein CASSFYGASYEQYF.

This clone was seen just once. This sequence joins TRBV30 and TRBJ2-6; D possibly corresponds to TRBD1 (6 bases). The CDR3 has 14 residues. In germline, CDR1 is GTSNPN, CDR2 SVGIG (reference sequence). Trimming removed 4 bases at V and 4 bases at J, with 11 bases between. DNA of the CDR3: TGTGCCTGGACCGGGACAAGAGGGGCCAACGTCCTGACTTTC. Protein sequence: CAWTGTRGANVLTF.

The V gene is TRBV5-6, the J gene TRBJ1-4, with 9 bases that match TRBD1. Trimming removed 2 bases from V and 2 bases from J; junction bases left unmatched: 10. This CDR3 comprises 18 residues. Germline loops: CDR1 SGHDT, CDR2 YYEEEE. This CDR3 is CASSFFATGGATNEKLFF. The CDR3 DNA sequence: TGTGCCAGCAGCTTTTTTGCAACAGGGGGCGCGACTAATGAAAAACTGTTTTTT.

Note on this clone: Different DNA sequences within this sample yield the same CDR3. This chain joins TRBV30 and TRBJ2-3; TRBD2 agrees at 8 bases. V was pared by 2 bases and J by 3 bases, with 1 base of the junction left unmatched. The CDR3 runs 13 residues. Germline-derived CDR1 and CDR2 are GTSNPN and SVGIG (reference sequence). For the CDR3, the DNA is TGTGCCTGGAGTAGCGGGAGTACAGATACGCAGTATTTT. This gives the protein CAWSSGSTDTQYF.

The chain couples TRBV6-4 to TRBJ1-1; D is possibly TRBD1 (6 bases). The CDR3 length is 13 residues. With 3 bases removed from V and 4 bases from J, the gap between germline ends came to 9 bases. Germline CDR1 is MRHNA and CDR2 is SNTAGT. Here the CDR3 DNA reads TGTGCCAGCAGTGAGGCCAGGGGCACTGAAGCTTTCTTT. Translating gives CASSEARGTEAFF.

The chain recombines TRBV4-2 with TRBJ2-7; TRBD1 matches 7 bases. Germline trimming cut 0 bases from V and 1 base from J; bases unmatched to any gene: 3. CDR3 length: 15 amino acids. The germline V gene has CDR1 LGHNA and CDR2 YNFKEQ. In DNA form, the CDR3 reads TGTGCCAGCAGCCAAGACAGGGGGAAGTCCTACGAGCAGTACTTC. Translated, it gives CASSQDRGKSYEQYF.

This clone was seen a single time. The J gene is TRBJ1-5, the V gene TRBV27; D gene ambiguous. There are 14 residues in the CDR3. Deletions cut 8 bases from V and 0 bases from J, with 11 bases between. In germline, CDR1 is MNHEY, CDR2 SMNVEV (reference sequence). CDR3 residues: CASGRHLSNQPQHF. DNA of the CDR3: TGTGCCAGCGGAAGACATCTTAGCAATCAGCCCCAGCATTTT.

The V call is TRBV7-6, the J call TRBJ1-5; maybe TRBD1 (5 bases). The V end was cut by 5 bases, the J end by 5 bases, with 25 bases between. This CDR3 is built from 18 residues. Germline V gene sequence: CDR1 SGHVS, CDR2 FNYEAQ. The CDR3 protein is CASSPGGLSWGVDQPQHF. CDR3 DNA: TGTGCCAGCAGCCCGGGGGGATTATCCTGGGGGGTCGATCAGCCCCAGCATTTT. Full variable domain (remainder filled in from reference TRBV7-6 and TRBJ1-5): GAGVSQSPRYKVTKRGQDVALRCDPISGHVSLYWYRQALGQGPEFLTYFNYEAQQDKSGLPNDRFSAERPEGSISTLTIQRTEQRDSAMYRCASSPGGLSWGVDQPQHFGDGTRLSIL.

This clone has only a few counts. The chain joins TRBV6-5 to TRBJ1-3; unclear D gene. Germline lookup yields CDR1 MNHEY and CDR2 SVGAGI. The CDR3 runs 12 residues. V lost 11 bases and J 9 bases, leaving 17 bases between the germline ends. DNA of the CDR3: TGTGCCTCGGGTGACGTGGAAAGCACCATATATTTT. Translation gives CASGDVESTIYF.

For this clone: The germline gene is not matched at one end of the junction; a read error may be the cause. J is TRBJ1-1 and V is TRBV6-5; a possible D gene is TRBD1 (5 bases). The CDR3 has 15 residues. Germline assignment: CDR1 MNHEY and CDR2 SVGAGI. In DNA, the CDR3 is TGTGCCAGCACTTACGTCCAGGGAGGGGACACTGAAGCTTTCTTT. As protein: CASTYVQGGDTEAFF.